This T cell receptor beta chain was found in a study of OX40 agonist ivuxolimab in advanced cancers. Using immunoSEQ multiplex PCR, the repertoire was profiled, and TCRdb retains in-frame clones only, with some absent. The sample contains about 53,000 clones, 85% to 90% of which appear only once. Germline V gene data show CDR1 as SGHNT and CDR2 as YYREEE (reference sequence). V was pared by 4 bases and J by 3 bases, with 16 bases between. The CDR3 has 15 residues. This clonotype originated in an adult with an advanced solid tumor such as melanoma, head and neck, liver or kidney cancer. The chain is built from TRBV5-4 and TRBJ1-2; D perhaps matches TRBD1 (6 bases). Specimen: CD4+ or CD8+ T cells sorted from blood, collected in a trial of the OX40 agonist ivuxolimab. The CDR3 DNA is TGTGCCAGCAGCCGGGGGCAGGGTGTCGACTATGGCTACACCTTC. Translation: CASSRGQGVDYGYTF.